Presented here are 3 T cell receptor beta chains from one specimen sequenced in a study of T cell repertoires in ileal Crohn's disease. The assay was immunoSEQ multiplex PCR, and TCRdb's table has in-frame clones only and misses some. The table records about 5,400 clones, approximately 69% of them present only once. As to time point: neoterminal ileum biopsy at postoperative endoscopy, about 6 months after surgery. Sequenced material: ileal tissue. These receptors all stem from an adult with Crohn's disease.

This CDR3 reads CASSRPWTGGEKLFF. CDR3 DNA: TGTGCCAGCAGCCGGCCCTGGACAGGGGGTGAAAAACTGTTTTTT. This chain uses TRBV5-8 with TRBJ1-4; TRBD1 agrees at 10 bases. The CDR3 is 15 residues long. Germline V gene sequence: CDR1 SGHTS, CDR2 YDEGEE. The junction had 7 bases not matched to a gene; V was cut back by 4 bases and J by 7 bases.

The V call is TRBV4-2, the J call TRBJ1-5; D is possibly TRBD1 (5 bases). Germline-derived CDR1 and CDR2 are LGHNA and YNFKEQ. The ends were cut back, 2 bases at V and 6 bases at J, with 14 bases in the middle. The CDR3 sequence is 15 residues long. The CDR3 DNA reads as TGTGCCAGCAGCCAACGGGACTCGGGGGGTCAGCCCCAGCATTTT. This codes for CASSQRDSGGQPQHF.

The chain has TRBV9 and TRBJ1-5, with 8 bases matching TRBD1. The germline gives CDR1 SGDLS, CDR2 YYNGEE. After removal of 3 bases from V and 6 bases from J, the junction contained 5 bases not matched to a gene. The CDR3 loop spans 14 amino acids. Here the CDR3 reads CASSDDRGGQPQHF. Written as DNA, the CDR3 is TGTGCCAGCAGCGATGACAGGGGTGGTCAGCCCCAGCATTTT.